This T cell receptor (beta chain) was observed in a study of CD8 T cells in ankylosing spondylitis. The authors made TCR beta libraries by quantitative 5'-RACE with molecular barcodes. A single record per CDR3 protein comes from TCRdb applying MiXCR to the 5' RACE reads. The data show 250,000 to 400,000 distinct CDR3 sequences, 11% seen once. Whole-study results and caveats: Enrichment of disease-linked clones was reportedly significant in matched ankylosing spondylitis synovial fluid. A TCR beta motif made of fewer than ten highly homologous variants seemed typical of ankylosing spondylitis blood. Disease-linked clones had a CD8+ phenotype and relatively low frequency in peripheral blood.

The V gene lost 2 bases and the J gene lost 6 bases, with 13 bases spanning the gap. Germline-derived CDR1 and CDR2 are MNHEY and SMNVEV (reference sequence). This CDR3 contains 15 residues. This clonotype has at least ten counts. Its specificity is unknown. The sequence came from a female donor with ankylosing spondylitis or in good health (not recorded which). The sequenced sample was blood, either unsorted or a sorted T cell fraction (not recorded which). The V call is TRBV27, the J call TRBJ2-2; D not certain. CDR3 sequence: CASSLSQQNAGELFF. DNA for the CDR3: TGTGCCAGCAGTTTAAGTCAGCAAAACGCCGGGGAGCTGTTTTTT.